This note documents a single TCR beta chain sequence. Its antigen is unknown. These data are taken from a study of a mutant IDH1 vaccine in newly diagnosed glioma. Germline trimming cut 3 bases from V and 0 bases from J; bases unmatched to any gene: 4. CDR3 size: 15 residues. Looked up from germline, CDR1 is SGHRS and CDR2 is YFSETQ. Profiling relied on immunoSEQ multiplex PCR, and the TCRdb table lists in-frame clones only, not all of them. The table lists about 36,000 clones, 80% of them singletons. Time point: week 11, during vaccination. Each dose delivered 300 ug of mutant IDH1 20-mer peptide subcutaneously with imiquimod.

This chain uses TRBV5-1 with TRBJ2-7, with TRBD2 identical over 9 bases. This clonotype originated in a woman in her twenties or thirties with glioma. Some clones in this sample may be carry-over from other donors' samples. The sample consisted of peripheral blood mononuclear cells (PBMCs), taken from a glioma patient whose treatment included an IDH1 peptide vaccine. CDR3 sequence reads: CASSWGSGSSYEQYF. CDR3 DNA sequence: TGCGCCAGCAGCTGGGGTAGCGGGAGCTCCTACGAGCAGTACTTC. The full variable domain, with the rest looked up from reference TRBV5-1 and TRBJ2-7, is KAGVTQTPRYLIKTRGQQVTLSCSPISGHRSVSWYQQTPGQGLQFLFEYFSETQRNKGNFPGRFSGRQFSNSRSEMNVSTLELGDSALYLCASSWGSGSSYEQYFGPGTRLTVT.